Below, one T cell receptor (beta chain) is given with its context. The CDR3 loop spans 13 amino acids. Trimming took off 4 bases at V and 8 bases at J, with 14 bases between the two ends. Germline values: CDR1 LGHNA, CDR2 YSLEER. The table came from immunoSEQ multiplex PCR; TCRdb's copy has only in-frame clones and leaves some out. Among under 50,000 clones listed, 80% to 90% were seen once. This entry is derived from a study of control samples from healthy donors and cancer patients. The sample comprised PBMCs. This receptor was obtained from a woman aged 60-75 years with lung cancer. The gene calls are TRBV4-3 and TRBJ1-2, with D hard to call. The CDR3 spells CASSLRRAEGYTF. CDR3 in DNA: TGCGCCAGCAGCCTCCGTCGAGCGGAAGGCTACACCTTC.